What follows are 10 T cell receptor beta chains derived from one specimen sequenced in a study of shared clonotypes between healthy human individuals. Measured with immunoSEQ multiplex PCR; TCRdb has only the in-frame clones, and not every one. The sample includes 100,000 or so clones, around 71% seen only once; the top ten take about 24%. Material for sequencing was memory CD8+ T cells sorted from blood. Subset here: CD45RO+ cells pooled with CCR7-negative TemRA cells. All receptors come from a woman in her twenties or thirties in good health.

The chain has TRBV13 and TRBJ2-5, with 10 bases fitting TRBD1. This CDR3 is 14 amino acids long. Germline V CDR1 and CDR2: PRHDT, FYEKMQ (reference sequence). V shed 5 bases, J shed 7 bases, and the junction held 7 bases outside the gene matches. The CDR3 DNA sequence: TGTGCCAGCAGCCTTGACAGGGGGCCAGGGACCCAGTACTTC. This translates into CASSLDRGPGTQYF.

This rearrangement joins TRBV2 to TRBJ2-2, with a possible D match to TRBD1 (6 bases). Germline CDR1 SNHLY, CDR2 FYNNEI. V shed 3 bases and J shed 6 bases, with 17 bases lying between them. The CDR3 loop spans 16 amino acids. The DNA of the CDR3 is TGTGCCAGCAGTGAGATGGGGACATTTGGGGCCGGGGAGCTGTTTTTT. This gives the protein CASSEMGTFGAGELFF. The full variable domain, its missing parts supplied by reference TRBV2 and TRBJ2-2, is EPEVTQTPSHQVTQMGQEVILRCVPISNHLYFYWYRQILGQKVEFLVSFYNNEISEKSEIFDDQFSVERPDGSNFTLKIRSTKLEDSAMYFCASSEMGTFGAGELFFGEGSRLTVL.

The CDR3 loop reads CASMAGSIYNEQFF. CDR3 coding DNA: TGTGCCAGTATGGCGGGGAGTATCTACAATGAGCAGTTCTTC. This sequence joins TRBV19 and TRBJ2-1; tentative D call: TRBD2 (6 bases). The CDR3 loop spans 14 amino acids. V lost 7 bases, J lost 3 bases, and 13 bases lay in between. Germline assignment: CDR1 LNHDA and CDR2 SQIVND (reference sequence).

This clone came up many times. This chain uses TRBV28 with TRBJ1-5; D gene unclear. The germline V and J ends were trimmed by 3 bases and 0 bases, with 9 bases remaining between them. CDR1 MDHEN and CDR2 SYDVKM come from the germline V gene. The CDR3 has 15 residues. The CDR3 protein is CASSFGFPSNQPQHF. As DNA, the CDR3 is TGTGCCAGCAGTTTTGGCTTCCCTAGCAATCAGCCCCAGCATTTT.

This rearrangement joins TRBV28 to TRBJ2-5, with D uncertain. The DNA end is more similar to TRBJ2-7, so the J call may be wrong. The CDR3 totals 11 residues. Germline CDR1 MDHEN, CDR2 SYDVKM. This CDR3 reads CASSFEYEQYF. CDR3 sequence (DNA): TGTGCCAGCAGTTTCGAGTACGAGCAGTACTTC.

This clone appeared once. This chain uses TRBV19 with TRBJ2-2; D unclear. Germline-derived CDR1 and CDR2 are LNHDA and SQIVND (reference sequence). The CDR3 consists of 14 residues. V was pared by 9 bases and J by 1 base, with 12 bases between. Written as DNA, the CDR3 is TGTGCCAGCCTCCCTTGGGGGAACACCGGGGAGCTGTTTTTT. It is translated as CASLPWGNTGELFF.

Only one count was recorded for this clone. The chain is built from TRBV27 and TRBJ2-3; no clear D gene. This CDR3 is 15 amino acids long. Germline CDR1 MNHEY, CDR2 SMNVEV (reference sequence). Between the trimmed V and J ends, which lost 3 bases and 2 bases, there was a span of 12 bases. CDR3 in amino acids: CASSFTAASTDTQYF. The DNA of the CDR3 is TGTGCCAGCAGTTTCACGGCAGCATCCACAGATACGCAGTATTTT.

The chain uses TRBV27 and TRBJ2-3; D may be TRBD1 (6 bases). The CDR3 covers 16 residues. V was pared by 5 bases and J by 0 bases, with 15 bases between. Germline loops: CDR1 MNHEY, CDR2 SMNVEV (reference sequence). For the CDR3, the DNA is TGTGCCAGCAGTCCCCGGGCAGGGGACAGCACAGATACGCAGTATTTT. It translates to CASSPRAGDSTDTQYF.

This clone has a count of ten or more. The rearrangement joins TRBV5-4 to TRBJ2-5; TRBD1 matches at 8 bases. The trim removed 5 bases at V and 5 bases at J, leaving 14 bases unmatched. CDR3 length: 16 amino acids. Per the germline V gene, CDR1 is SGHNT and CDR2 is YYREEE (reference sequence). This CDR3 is CASSTGQGVVGETQYF. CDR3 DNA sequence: TGTGCCAGCAGTACAGGACAGGGAGTGGTTGGGGAGACCCAGTACTTC.

CDR3 DNA sequence: TGCGCCAGCAGCCAAGTATCGACTAACTTCAATGAGCAGTTCTTC. Translation gives CASSQVSTNFNEQFF. The chain has TRBV4-1 and TRBJ2-1; tentatively, D is TRBD2 (5 bases). CDR3 length equals 15 residues. CDR1 is MGHRA and CDR2 is YSYEKL in the germline V gene. Trimming cost V 1 base and J 6 bases, with 13 bases left between them.